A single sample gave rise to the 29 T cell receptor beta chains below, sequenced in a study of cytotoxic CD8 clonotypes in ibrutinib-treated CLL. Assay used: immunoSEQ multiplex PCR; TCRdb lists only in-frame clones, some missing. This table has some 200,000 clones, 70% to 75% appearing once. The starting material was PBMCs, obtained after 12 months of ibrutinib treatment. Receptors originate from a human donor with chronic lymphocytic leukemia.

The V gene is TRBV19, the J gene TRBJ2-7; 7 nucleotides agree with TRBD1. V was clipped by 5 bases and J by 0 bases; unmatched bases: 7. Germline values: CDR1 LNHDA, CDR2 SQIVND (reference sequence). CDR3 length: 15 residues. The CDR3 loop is CASSDRDRSSYEQYF. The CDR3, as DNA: TGTGCCAGTAGTGACCGGGACAGATCCTCCTACGAGCAGTACTTC.

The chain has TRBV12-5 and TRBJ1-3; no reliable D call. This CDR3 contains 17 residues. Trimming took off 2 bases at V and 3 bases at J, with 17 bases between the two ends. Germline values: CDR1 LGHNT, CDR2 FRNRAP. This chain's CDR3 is CASGLTIDAAGGNTIYF. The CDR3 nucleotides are TGTGCTAGTGGTTTGACCATTGATGCGGCGGGTGGAAACACCATATATTTT.

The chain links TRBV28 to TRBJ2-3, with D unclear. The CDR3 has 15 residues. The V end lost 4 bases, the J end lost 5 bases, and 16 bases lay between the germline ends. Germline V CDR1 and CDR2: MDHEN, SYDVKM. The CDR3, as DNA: TGTGCCAGCAGTTCGGTGTCCCCGCCTAGAGATACGCAGTATTTT. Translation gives CASSSVSPPRDTQYF. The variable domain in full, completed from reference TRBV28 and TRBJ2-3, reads DVKVTQSSRYLVKRTGEKVFLECVQDMDHENMFWYRQDPGLGLRLIYFSYDVKMKEKGDIPEGYSVSREKKERFSLILESASTNQTSMYLCASSSVSPPRDTQYFGPGTRLTVL.

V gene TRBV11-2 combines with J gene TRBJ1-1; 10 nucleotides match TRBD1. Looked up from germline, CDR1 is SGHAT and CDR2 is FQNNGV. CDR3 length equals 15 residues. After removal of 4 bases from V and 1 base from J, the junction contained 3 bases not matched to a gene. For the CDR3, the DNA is TGTGCCAGCAGCTCGAGACAGGGGGCGAACACTGAAGCTTTCTTT. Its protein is CASSSRQGANTEAFF.

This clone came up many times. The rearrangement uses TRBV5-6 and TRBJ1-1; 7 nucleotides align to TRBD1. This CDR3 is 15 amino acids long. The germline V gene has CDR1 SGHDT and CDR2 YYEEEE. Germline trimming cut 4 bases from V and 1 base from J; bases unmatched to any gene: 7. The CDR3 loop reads CASSKDRRGNTEAFF. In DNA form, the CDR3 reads TGTGCCAGCAGCAAGGACAGGAGAGGGAACACTGAAGCTTTCTTT.

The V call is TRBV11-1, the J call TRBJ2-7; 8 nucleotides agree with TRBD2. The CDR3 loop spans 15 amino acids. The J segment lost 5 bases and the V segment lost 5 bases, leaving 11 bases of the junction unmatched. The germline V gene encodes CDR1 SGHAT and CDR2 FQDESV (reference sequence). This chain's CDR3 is CASSPDASGSDEQYF. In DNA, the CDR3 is TGTGCCAGCAGCCCCGACGCTAGCGGGTCCGACGAGCAGTACTTC.

In DNA form, the CDR3 reads TGTGCCAGCAGTTTATGGCCGGGGTTACGCAATCAGCCCCAGCATTTT. Residues: CASSLWPGLRNQPQHF. This chain joins TRBV28 and TRBJ1-5; D gene ambiguous. The CDR3 totals 16 residues. V gave up 0 bases and J gave up 2 bases, with 11 bases separating them. Germline-derived CDR1 and CDR2 are MDHEN and SYDVKM.

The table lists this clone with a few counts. The CDR3 DNA reads as TGTGCCAGCAGTTACTCCCTGCAGTCCGGGGAGCAGTACTTC. Amino acids: CASSYSLQSGEQYF. The V call is TRBV27, the J call TRBJ2-7, with D uncertain. This CDR3 is 14 amino acids long. Germline-derived CDR1 and CDR2 are MNHEY and SMNVEV (reference sequence). V shed 4 bases and J shed 7 bases, with 17 bases lying between them.

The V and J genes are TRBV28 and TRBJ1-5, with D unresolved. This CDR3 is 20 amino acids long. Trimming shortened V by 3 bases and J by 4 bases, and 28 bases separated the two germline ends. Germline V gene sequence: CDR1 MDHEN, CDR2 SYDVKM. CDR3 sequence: CASSFSSARGVLYTNQPQHF. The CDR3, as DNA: TGTGCCAGCAGTTTCTCGAGTGCTCGTGGGGTACTATACACAAATCAGCCCCAGCATTTT.

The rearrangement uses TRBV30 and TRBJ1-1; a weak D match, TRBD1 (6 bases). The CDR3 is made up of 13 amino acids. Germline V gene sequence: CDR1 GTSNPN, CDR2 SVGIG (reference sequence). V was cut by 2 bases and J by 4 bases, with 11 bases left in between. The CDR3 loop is CAWSWGHLTEAFF. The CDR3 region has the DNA TGTGCCTGGAGTTGGGGACATCTCACTGAAGCTTTCTTT. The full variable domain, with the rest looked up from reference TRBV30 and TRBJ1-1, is SQTIHQWPATLVQPVGSPLSLECTVEGTSNPNLYWYRQAAGRGLQLLFYSVGIGQISSEVPQNLSASRPQDRQFILSSKKLLLSDSGFYLCAWSWGHLTEAFFGQGTRLTVV.

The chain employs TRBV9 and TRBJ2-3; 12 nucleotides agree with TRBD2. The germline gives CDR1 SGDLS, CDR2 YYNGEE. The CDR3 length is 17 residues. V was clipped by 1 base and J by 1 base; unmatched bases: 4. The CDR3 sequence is CASSVMPSGGGTDTQYF. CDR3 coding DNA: TGTGCCAGCAGCGTAATGCCTAGCGGGGGGGGCACAGATACGCAGTATTTT.

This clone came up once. CDR3 amino acids: CASSVQGTSNEQFF. The CDR3 DNA reads as TGTGCCAGCAGCGTACAGGGGACCAGCAATGAGCAGTTCTTC. The V gene is TRBV9, the J gene TRBJ2-1; a weak D match, TRBD1 (6 bases). CDR1 SGDLS and CDR2 YYNGEE come from the germline V gene. This CDR3 is built from 14 residues. V was pared by 1 base and J by 6 bases, with 11 bases between.

CDR3 coding DNA: TGTGCCAGCAGCTTAAATGCCGGGAGTTTCGGATACGAGCAGTACTTC. It specifies CASSLNAGSFGYEQYF. The V call is TRBV7-2, the J call TRBJ2-7; a possible D gene is TRBD2 (6 bases). V lost 2 bases to trimming and J lost 4 bases, with 18 bases between them. Looked up from germline, CDR1 is SGHTA and CDR2 is FQGNSA. The CDR3 consists of 16 residues.

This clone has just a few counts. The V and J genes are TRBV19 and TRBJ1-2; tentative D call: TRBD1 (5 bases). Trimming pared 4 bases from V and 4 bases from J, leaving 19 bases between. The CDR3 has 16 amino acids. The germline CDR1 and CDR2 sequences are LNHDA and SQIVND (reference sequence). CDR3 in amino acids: CASSRIDSLIFYGYTF. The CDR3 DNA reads TGTGCCAGTAGTAGAATTGACAGCCTAATTTTCTATGGCTACACCTTC.

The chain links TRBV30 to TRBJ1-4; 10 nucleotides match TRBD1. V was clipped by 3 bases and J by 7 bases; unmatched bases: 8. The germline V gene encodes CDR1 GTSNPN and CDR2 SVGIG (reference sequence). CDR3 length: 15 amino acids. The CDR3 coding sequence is TGTGCCTGGAGCCCCCCGGGACAGGGGAGTGAAAAACTGTTTTTT. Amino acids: CAWSPPGQGSEKLFF.

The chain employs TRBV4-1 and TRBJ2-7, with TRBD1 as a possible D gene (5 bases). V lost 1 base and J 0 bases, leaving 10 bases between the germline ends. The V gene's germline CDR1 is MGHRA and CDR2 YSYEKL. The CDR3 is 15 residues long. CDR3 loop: CASSQGTQSSYEQYF. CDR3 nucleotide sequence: TGCGCCAGCAGCCAAGGGACACAAAGCTCCTACGAGCAGTACTTC.

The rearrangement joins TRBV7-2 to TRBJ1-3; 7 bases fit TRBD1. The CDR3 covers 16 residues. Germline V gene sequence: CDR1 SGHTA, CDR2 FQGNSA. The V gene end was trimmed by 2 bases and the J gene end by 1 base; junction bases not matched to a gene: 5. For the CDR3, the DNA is TGTGCCAGCAGCTTATGGCAGACAGGGTCTGGAAACACCATATATTTT. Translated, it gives CASSLWQTGSGNTIYF.

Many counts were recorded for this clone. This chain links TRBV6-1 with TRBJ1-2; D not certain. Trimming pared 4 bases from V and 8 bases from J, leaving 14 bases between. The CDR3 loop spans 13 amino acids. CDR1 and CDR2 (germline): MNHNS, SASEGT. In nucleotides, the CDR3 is TGTGCCAGCAGTGGCCGGGAGGCGGAGGGCTACACCTTC. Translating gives CASSGREAEGYTF.

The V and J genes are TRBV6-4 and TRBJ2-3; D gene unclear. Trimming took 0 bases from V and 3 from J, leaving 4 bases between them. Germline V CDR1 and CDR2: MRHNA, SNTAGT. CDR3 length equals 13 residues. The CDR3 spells CASSDSKTDTQYF. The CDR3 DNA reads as TGTGCCAGCAGTGACTCGAAAACAGATACGCAGTATTTT.

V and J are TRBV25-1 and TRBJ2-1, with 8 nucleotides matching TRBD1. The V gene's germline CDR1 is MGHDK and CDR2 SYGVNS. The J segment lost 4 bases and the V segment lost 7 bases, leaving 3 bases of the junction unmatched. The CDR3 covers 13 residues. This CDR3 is CASTRTGYNEQFF. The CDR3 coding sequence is TGTGCCAGCACTCGGACAGGGTACAATGAGCAGTTCTTC.

The CDR3 region is CASSPYPLIQGSNEKLFF. The CDR3 DNA follows: TGTGCCAGCTCACCATACCCCCTCATACAGGGCTCTAATGAAAAACTGTTTTTT. The chain combines TRBV18 with TRBJ1-4; a possible D gene is TRBD1 (6 bases). The V end lost 2 bases, the J end lost 3 bases, and 19 bases lay between the germline ends. The CDR3 covers 18 residues. Germline CDR1 and CDR2: KGHSH and LQKENI.

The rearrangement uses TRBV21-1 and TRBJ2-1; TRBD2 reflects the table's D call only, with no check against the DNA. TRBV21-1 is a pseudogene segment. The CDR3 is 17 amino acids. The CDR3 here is CASSKSFRQGGLNEQFF. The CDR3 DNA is TGTGCCAGCAGCAAAAGCTTTCGGCAGGGAGGACTGAATGAGCAGTTCTTC.

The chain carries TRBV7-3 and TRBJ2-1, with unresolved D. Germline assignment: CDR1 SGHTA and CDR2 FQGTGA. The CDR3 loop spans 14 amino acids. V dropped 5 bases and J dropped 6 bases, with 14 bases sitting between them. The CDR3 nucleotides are TGTGCCAGCAGCGGAACAGCCGGCGGCAATGAGCAGTTCTTC. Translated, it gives CASSGTAGGNEQFF. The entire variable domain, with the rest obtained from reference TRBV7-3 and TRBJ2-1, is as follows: GAGVSQTPSNKVTEKGKYVELRCDPISGHTALYWYRQSLGQGPEFLIYFQGTGAADDSGLPNDRFFAVRPEGSVSTLKIQRTERGDSAVYLCASSGTAGGNEQFFGPGTRLTVL.

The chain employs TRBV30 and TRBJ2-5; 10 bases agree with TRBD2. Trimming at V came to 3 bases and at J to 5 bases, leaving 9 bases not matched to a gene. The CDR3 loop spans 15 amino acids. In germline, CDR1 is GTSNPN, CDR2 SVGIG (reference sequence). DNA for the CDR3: TGTGCCTGGAGCCTCATCCTAGCGGGGGCCGAGACCCAGTACTTC. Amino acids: CAWSLILAGAETQYF. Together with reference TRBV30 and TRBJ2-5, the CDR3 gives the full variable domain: SQTIHQWPATLVQPVGSPLSLECTVEGTSNPNLYWYRQAAGRGLQLLFYSVGIGQISSEVPQNLSASRPQDRQFILSSKKLLLSDSGFYLCAWSLILAGAETQYFGPGTRLLVL.

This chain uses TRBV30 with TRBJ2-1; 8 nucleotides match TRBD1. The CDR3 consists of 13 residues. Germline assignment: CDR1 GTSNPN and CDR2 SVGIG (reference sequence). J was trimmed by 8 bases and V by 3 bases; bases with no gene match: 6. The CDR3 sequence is CAWSRGPWDEQFF. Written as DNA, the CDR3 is TGTGCCTGGAGCAGGGGGCCTTGGGATGAGCAGTTCTTC.

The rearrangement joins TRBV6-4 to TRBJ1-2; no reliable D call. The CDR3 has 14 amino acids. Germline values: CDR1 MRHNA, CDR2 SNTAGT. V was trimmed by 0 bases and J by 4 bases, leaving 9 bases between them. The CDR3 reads CASSDSGRSYGYTF. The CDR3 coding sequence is TGTGCCAGCAGTGACTCAGGGCGTAGCTATGGCTACACCTTC.

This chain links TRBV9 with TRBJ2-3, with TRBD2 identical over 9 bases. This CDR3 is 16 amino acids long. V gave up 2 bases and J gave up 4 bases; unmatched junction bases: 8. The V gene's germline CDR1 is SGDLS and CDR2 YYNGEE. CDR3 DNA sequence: TGTGCCAGCAGCGTTCGGCGGGGGGGCGGCTCAGATACGCAGTATTTT. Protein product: CASSVRRGGGSDTQYF.

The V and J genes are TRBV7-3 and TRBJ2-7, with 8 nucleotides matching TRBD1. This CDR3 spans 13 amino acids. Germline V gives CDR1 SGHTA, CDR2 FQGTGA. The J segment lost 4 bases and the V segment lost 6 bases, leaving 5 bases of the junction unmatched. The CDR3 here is CASSPDRGYEQYF. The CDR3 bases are TGTGCCAGCAGTCCCGACAGGGGATACGAGCAGTACTTC. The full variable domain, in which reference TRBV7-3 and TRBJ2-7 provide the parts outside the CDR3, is GAGVSQTPSNKVTEKGKYVELRCDPISGHTALYWYRQSLGQGPEFLIYFQGTGAADDSGLPNDRFFAVRPEGSVSTLKIQRTERGDSAVYLCASSPDRGYEQYFGPGTRLTVT.

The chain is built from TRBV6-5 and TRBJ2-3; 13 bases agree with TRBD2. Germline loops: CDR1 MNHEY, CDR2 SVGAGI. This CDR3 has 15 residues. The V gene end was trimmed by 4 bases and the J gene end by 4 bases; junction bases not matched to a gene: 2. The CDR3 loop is CASSFTSGRADTQYF. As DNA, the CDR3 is TGTGCCAGCAGTTTCACTAGCGGGAGGGCAGATACGCAGTATTTT.